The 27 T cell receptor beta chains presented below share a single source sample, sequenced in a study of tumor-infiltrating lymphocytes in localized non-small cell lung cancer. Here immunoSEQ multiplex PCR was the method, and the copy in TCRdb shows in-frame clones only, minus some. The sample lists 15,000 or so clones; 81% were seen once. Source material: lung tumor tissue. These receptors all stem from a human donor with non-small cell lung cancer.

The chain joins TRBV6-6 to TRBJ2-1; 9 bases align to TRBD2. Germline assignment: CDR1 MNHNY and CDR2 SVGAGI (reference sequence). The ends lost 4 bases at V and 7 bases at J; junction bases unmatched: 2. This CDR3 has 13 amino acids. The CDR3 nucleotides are TGTGCCAGCAGTTCGGCGGGAGGGAATGAGCAGTTCTTC. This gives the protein CASSSAGGNEQFF.

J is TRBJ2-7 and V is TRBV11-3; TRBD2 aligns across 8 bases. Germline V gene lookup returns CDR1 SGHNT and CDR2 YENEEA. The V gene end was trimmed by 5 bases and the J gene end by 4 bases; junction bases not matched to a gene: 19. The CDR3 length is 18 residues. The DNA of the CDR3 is TGTGCCAGCAGCCTTACCCTTTGGTACGGGAGGGCCCAATACGAGCAGTACTTC. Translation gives CASSLTLWYGRAQYEQYF.

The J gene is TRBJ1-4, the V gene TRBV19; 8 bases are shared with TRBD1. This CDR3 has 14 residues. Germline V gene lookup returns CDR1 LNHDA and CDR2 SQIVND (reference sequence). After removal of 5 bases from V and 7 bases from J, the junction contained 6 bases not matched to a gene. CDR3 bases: TGTGCCAGTAGTCCAGGACAGGGTAGTGAAAAACTGTTTTTT. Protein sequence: CASSPGQGSEKLFF.

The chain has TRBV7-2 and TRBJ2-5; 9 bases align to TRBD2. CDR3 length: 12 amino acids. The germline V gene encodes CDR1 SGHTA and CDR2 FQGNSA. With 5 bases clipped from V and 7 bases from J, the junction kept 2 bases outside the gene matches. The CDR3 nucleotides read TGTGCCAGCAGCCCAGCGGGGGGGACCCAGTACTTC. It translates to CASSPAGGTQYF.

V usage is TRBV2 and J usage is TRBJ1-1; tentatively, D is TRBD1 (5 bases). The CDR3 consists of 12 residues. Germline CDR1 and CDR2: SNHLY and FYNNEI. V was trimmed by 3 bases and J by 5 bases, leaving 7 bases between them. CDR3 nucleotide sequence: TGTGCCAGCAGTGAGGAGGGGACTGAAGCTTTCTTT. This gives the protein CASSEEGTEAFF.

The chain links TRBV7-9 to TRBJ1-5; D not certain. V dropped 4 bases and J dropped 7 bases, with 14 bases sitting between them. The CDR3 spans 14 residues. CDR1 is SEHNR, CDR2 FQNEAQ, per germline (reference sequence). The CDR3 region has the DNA TGTGCCAGCAGCTCCGGGGATCCCGGCCAGCCCCAGCATTTT. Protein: CASSSGDPGQPQHF.

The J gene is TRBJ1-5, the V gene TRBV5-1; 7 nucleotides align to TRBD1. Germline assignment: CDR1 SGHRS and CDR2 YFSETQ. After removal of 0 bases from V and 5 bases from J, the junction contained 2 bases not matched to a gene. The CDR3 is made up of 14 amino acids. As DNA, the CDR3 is TGCGCCAGCAGCTTGGGACAGGGCTATCAGCCCCAGCATTTT. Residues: CASSLGQGYQPQHF.

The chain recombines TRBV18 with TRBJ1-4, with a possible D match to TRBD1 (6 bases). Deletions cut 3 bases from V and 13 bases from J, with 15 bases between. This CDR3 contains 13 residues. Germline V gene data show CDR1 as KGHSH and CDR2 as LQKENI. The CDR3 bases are TGTGCCAGCTCACCGAGTAGGGACACGATACTGTTTTTT. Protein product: CASSPSRDTILFF.

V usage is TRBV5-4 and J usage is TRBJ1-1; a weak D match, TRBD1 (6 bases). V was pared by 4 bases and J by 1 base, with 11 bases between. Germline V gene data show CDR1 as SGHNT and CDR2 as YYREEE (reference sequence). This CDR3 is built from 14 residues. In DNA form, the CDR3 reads TGTGCCAGCAGCAACCCACAGGGGAACACTGAAGCTTTCTTT. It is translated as CASSNPQGNTEAFF. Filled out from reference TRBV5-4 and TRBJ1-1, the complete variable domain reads ETGVTQSPTHLIKTRGQQVTLRCSSQSGHNTVSWYQQALGQGPQFIFQYYREEENGRGNFPPRFSGLQFPNYSSELNVNALELDDSALYLCASSNPQGNTEAFFGQGTRLTVV.

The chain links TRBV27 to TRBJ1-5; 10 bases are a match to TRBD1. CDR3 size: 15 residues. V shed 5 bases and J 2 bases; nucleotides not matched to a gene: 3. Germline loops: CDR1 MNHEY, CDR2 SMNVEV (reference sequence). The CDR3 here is CASSRDRGGNQPQHF. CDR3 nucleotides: TGTGCCAGCAGTCGGGACAGGGGAGGCAATCAGCCCCAGCATTTT.

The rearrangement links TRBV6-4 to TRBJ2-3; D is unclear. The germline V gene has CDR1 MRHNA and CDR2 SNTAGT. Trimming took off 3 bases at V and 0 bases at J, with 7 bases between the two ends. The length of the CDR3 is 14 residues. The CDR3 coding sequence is TGTGCCAGCAGTGAGAAGCTCAGCACAGATACGCAGTATTTT. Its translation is CASSEKLSTDTQYF.

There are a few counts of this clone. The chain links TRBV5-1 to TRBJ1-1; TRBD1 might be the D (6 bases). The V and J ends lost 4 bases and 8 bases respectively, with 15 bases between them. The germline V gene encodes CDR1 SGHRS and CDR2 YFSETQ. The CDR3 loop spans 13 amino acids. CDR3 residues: CASSPMDRGEAFF. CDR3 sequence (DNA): TGCGCCAGCAGCCCCATGGACAGAGGAGAAGCTTTCTTT.

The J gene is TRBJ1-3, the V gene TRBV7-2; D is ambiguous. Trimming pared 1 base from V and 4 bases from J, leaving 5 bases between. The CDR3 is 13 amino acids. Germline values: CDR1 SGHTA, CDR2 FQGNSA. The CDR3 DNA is TGTGCCAGCAGCTTAGATGGGGGAAACACCATATATTTT. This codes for CASSLDGGNTIYF.

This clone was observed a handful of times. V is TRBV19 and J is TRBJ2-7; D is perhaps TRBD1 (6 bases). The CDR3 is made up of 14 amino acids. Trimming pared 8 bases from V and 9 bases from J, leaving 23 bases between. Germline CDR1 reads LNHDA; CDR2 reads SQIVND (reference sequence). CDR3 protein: CASRLGQIKGAQYF. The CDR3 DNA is TGTGCCAGTCGACTTGGACAGATAAAAGGGGCGCAGTACTTC.

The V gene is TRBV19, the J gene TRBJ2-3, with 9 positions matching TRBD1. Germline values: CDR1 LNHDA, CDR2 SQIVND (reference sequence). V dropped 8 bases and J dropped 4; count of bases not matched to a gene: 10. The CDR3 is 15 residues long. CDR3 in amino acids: CASGRGGQGPDTQYF. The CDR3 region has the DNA TGTGCCAGTGGCCGCGGGGGACAGGGCCCAGATACGCAGTATTTT.

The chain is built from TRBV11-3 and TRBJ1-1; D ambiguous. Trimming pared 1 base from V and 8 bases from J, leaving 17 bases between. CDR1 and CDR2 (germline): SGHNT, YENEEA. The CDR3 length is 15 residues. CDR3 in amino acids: CASSLAIRPAEEAFF. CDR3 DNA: TGTGCCAGCAGCTTAGCAATACGGCCTGCCGAGGAAGCTTTCTTT.

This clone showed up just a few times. CDR3 nucleotide sequence: TGTGCCAGCAGCGGATGGGCTAGCGGGACCAACACAGATACGCAGTATTTT. Its protein product is CASSGWASGTNTDTQYF. V usage is TRBV7-2 and J usage is TRBJ2-3, with 9 positions matching TRBD2. Germline-derived CDR1 and CDR2 are SGHTA and FQGNSA. This CDR3 is 17 amino acids long. After removal of 5 bases from V and 2 bases from J, the junction contained 11 bases not matched to a gene.

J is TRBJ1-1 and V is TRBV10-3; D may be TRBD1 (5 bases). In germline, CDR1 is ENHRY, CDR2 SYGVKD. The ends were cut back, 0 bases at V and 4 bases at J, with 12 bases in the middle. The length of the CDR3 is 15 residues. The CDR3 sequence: CAISESAGTRTEAFF. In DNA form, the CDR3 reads TGTGCCATCAGTGAGTCTGCAGGGACTCGCACTGAAGCTTTCTTT.

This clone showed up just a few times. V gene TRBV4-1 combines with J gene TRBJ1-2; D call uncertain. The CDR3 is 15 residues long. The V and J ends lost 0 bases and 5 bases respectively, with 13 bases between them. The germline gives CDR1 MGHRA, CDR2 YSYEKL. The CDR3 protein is CASSQDPARWYGYTF. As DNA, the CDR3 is TGCGCCAGCAGCCAAGATCCAGCCCGGTGGTATGGCTACACCTTC.

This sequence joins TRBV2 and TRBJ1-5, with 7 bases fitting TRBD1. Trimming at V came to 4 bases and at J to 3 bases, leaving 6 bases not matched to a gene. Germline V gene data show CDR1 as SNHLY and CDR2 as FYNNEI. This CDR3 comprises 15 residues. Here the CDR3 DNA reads TGTGCCAGCAGTGGGGGACAGCAGGCCAATCAGCCCCAGCATTTT. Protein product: CASSGGQQANQPQHF.

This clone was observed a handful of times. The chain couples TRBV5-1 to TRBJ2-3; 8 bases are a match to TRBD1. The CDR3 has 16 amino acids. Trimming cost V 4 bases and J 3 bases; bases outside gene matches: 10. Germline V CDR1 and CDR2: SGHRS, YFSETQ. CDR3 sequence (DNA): TGCGCCAGCAGCGAGAGACAGGGGTTGGGGACAGATACGCAGTATTTT. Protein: CASSERQGLGTDTQYF.

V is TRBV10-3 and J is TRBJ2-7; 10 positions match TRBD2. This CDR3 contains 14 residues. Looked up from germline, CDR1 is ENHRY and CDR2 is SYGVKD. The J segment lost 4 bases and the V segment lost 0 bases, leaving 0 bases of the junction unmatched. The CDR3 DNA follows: TGTGCCATCAGTGAGTCTAGCGGGAGGTACGAGCAGTACTTC. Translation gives CAISESSGRYEQYF.

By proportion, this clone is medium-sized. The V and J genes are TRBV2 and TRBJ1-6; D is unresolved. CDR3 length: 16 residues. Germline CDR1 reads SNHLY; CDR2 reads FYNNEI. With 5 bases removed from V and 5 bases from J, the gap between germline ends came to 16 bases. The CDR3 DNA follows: TGTGCCAGCAGTAAGGCCGAGACTGCTCATAATTCACCCCTCCACTTT. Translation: CASSKAETAHNSPLHF.

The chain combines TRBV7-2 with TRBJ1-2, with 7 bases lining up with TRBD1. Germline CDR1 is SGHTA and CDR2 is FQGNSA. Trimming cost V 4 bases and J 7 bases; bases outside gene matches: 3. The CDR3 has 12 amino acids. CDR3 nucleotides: TGTGCCAGCAGCTCGGACAGGATTGGCTACACCTTC. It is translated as CASSSDRIGYTF.

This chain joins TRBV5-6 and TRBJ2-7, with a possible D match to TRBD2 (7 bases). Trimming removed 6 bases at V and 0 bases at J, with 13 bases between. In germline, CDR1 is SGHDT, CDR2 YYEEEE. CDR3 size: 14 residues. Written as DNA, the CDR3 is TGTGCCAGCACCAGGAGGGGGGGCTCCTACGAGCAGTACTTC. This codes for CASTRRGGSYEQYF. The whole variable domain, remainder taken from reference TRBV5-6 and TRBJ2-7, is DAGVTQSPTHLIKTRGQQVTLRCSPKSGHDTVSWYQQALGQGPQFIFQYYEEEERQRGNFPDRFSGHQFPNYSSELNVNALLLGDSALYLCASTRRGGSYEQYFGPGTRLTVT.

The CDR3 DNA is TGTGCCAGTAGTACCCGACTAGCCGTAAGCTCCTACGAGCAGTACTTC. It specifies CASSTRLAVSSYEQYF. V is TRBV19 and J is TRBJ2-7, with TRBD2 matching 7 bases. With V trimmed by 4 bases and J by 0 bases, 9 bases remained unmatched. In germline, CDR1 is LNHDA, CDR2 SQIVND (reference sequence). The CDR3 length is 16 residues.

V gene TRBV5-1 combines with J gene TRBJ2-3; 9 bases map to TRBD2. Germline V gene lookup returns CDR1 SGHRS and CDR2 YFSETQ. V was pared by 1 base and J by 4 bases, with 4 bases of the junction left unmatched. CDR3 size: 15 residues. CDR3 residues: CASSLFGGRADTQYF. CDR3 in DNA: TGCGCCAGCAGCTTGTTCGGCGGGAGGGCAGATACGCAGTATTTT.